This record looks at one T cell receptor beta chain sequence and its context. This sample stems from a study of response to subunit inactivated influenza vaccine. TCRdb passed the RT-PCR reads through MiXCR, listing each CDR3 protein once. Of hundreds of thousands of distinct CDR3 sequences listed, about 11% were seen once; the top ten hold approximately 11%. The same data also went into a second study, on T cells expressing NK-cell markers. That study adds: Beta-chain TCR cDNA was generated via 5'RACE template switching with UMIs.

The TCR sequence derives from a man aged 45-60 years who received an inactivated influenza vaccine. The sample here was PBMCs from blood, taken on the day of vaccination.

For the CDR3, the DNA is TGTGCCAGCAGTTCCCCGGATACAGGGGCAGATACGCAGTATTTT. Translating it yields CASSSPDTGADTQYF. The V gene is TRBV12-3 or TRBV12-4, the J gene TRBJ2-3, with 7 nucleotides matching TRBD1. The CDR3 sequence is 15 residues long. V dropped 4 bases and J dropped 4; count of bases not matched to a gene: 8.